Following are 30 T cell receptor beta chains from one sample sequenced in a study of tumor-infiltrating lymphocytes in oesophageal squamous cell carcinoma. One entry per CDR3 protein, called by TCRdb with MiXCR from the PCR reads. The table shows about 17,000 distinct CDR3 sequences, with approximately 47% occurring only once. Source material: normal esophageal tissue next to the tumor. These receptors all stem from a female donor with esophageal squamous cell carcinoma.

V gene TRBV6-1 combines with J gene TRBJ1-2; D unclear. The CDR3 consists of 13 residues. The V end lost 6 bases, the J end lost 2 bases, and 10 bases lay between the germline ends. Germline assignment: CDR1 MNHNS and CDR2 SASEGT. This CDR3 reads CASSPGGNYGYTF. Written as DNA, the CDR3 is TGTGCCAGCAGCCCGGGAGGAAACTATGGCTACACCTTC.

This clonotype was detected a few times. The chain joins TRBV29-1 to TRBJ2-1, with 11 bases identical to TRBD2. J lost 7 bases, V lost 7 bases, and 9 bases had no gene match. CDR1 is SQVTM and CDR2 is ANQGSEA in the germline V gene. The CDR3 covers 14 residues. CDR3 region: CSESSGGRSNEQFF. In nucleotides, the CDR3 is TGCAGCGAATCTAGCGGGGGGCGATCAAATGAGCAGTTCTTC.

Concerning this clonotype itself: The CDR3 does not close with the conserved phenylalanine or tryptophan, likely indicating a read error. No DNA is shown, since the ends of the CDR3 on it are uncertain; the CDR3 is the one TCRdb lists. The V and J genes are TRBV7-4 and TRBJ2-3; the D call in the table, TRBD1, was not verified against the DNA. The V gene's germline CDR1 is SGHVT and CDR2 SQSDAQ. The CDR3 sequence runs 17 residues, both termini included. The CDR3 sequence: CASSPLGGQNYGYTFGP.

This clonotype was recorded once. The chain carries TRBV6-1 and TRBJ2-2, with D possibly being TRBD2 (5 bases). The V end lost 5 bases, the J end lost 4 bases, and 11 bases lay between the germline ends. Per germline, CDR1 MNHNS and CDR2 SASEGT. CDR3 length: 14 amino acids. The CDR3 sequence: CASSTTSSTGELFF. The CDR3 region has the DNA TGTGCCAGCAGTACCACTAGTAGCACCGGGGAGCTGTTTTTT.

In this sample, this clonotype turned up many times. V is TRBV11-3 and J is TRBJ2-2; D is ambiguous. The germline V gene has CDR1 SGHNT and CDR2 YENEEA. This CDR3 has 13 residues. Trimming shortened V by 0 bases and J by 1 base, and 0 bases separated the two germline ends. CDR3 in amino acids: CASSLENTGELFF. CDR3 DNA: TGTGCCAGCAGCTTAGAGAACACCGGGGAGCTGTTTTTT.

This clonotype is labeled as medium-sized (0.01 to 0.1%). The chain has TRBV27 and TRBJ2-3; D unresolved. The ends were cut back, 7 bases at V and 3 bases at J, with 8 bases in the middle. The germline V gene encodes CDR1 MNHEY and CDR2 SMNVEV (reference sequence). The CDR3 runs to 12 residues. This CDR3 reads CASKEGTDTQYF. In DNA form, the CDR3 reads TGTGCCAGCAAAGAAGGGACAGATACGCAGTATTTT.

This chain joins TRBV6-8 and TRBJ2-1; D is undetermined. The DNA end lines up better with TRBJ2-7; the J call may be wrong. The CDR3 has 13 amino acids. Germline assignment: CDR1 MNHGY and CDR2 SAAAGT. The CDR3 loop is CASGAPPSYEQYF. The CDR3 DNA reads TGTGCCAGCGGAGCTCCCCCCTCCTACGAGCAGTACTTC.

To note about this clonotype: The conserved final phenylalanine or tryptophan is absent from the CDR3, which likely points to a read error. It is unclear where the CDR3 begins or ends on the DNA, so no DNA is shown, and the CDR3 is as TCRdb lists it. The chain employs TRBV7-3 and TRBJ2-6; the DNA was not used to check the table's D call, TRBD1. The CDR3 spans 17 amino acids, including both terminal residues. Germline V gene data show CDR1 as SGHTA and CDR2 as FQGTGA. The CDR3 reads CASSLNWGQGNEQYFGA.

This clonotype was detected only once. One end of the junction fails to match germline, which may point to a read error. The chain joins TRBV7-6 to TRBJ2-5; TRBD1 matches 7 bases. Germline CDR1 SGHVS, CDR2 FNYEAQ. CDR3 length: 15 residues. The CDR3: CASSSPSKQGMEQYF. CDR3 nucleotide sequence: TGTGCTAGCAGCTCCCCTTCAAAACAGGGGATGGAGCAGTACTTC.

The chain is built from TRBV7-3 and TRBJ2-5, with TRBD2 identical over 8 bases. The end of the DNA fits TRBJ2-7 better, so the J call may be wrong. CDR3 length equals 14 residues. Germline CDR1 SGHTA, CDR2 FQGTGA. CDR3 amino acids: CASSLSGGPNEQYF. The DNA of the CDR3 is TGTGCCAGCAGCTTATCGGGAGGGCCTAACGAGCAGTACTTC.

This clonotype was seen at least ten times. The CDR3 coding sequence is TGCGCCAGCAGGGACTACAATGAGCAGTTCTTC. Amino acids: CASRDYNEQFF. The J gene is TRBJ2-1, the V gene TRBV10-2; D unresolved. Germline CDR1 reads WSHSY; CDR2 reads SAAADI. Trimming left V 6 bases short and J 3 bases short, with 3 bases between. The CDR3 length is 11 residues.

This clonotype was seen only once. V and J are TRBV27 and TRBJ2-2, with D perhaps matching TRBD1 (6 bases). V was pared by 4 bases and J by 4 bases, with 16 bases between. The V gene's germline CDR1 is MNHEY and CDR2 SMNVEV (reference sequence). The CDR3 totals 16 residues. This CDR3 is CASSSIDRKATGELFF. CDR3 DNA: TGTGCCAGCAGTTCAATAGACAGGAAAGCCACCGGGGAGCTGTTTTTT.

In this sample, this clonotype turned up many times. The junction departs from the called germline gene at one end, perhaps through a read error. The chain recombines TRBV7-7 with TRBJ2-5, with D possibly matching TRBD2 (6 bases). The J call may be faulty, since TRBJ2-7 better matches the DNA end. CDR3 size: 14 residues. Germline lookup yields CDR1 SSHAT and CDR2 FNYEAQ (reference sequence). CDR3 amino acids: CASSLGEGGYEQYF. The CDR3, as DNA: TGTGCTAGCAGCTTGGGCGAAGGAGGGTACGAGCAGTACTTC.

V and J are TRBV7-2 and TRBJ1-6; 10 positions match TRBD1. V lost 5 bases and J lost 9; bases outside the gene matches: 7. This CDR3 is built from 15 residues. Germline CDR1 reads SGHTA; CDR2 reads FQGNSA. CDR3 bases: TGTGCCAGCAGCCCCCGACAGGGGGCCGGTTCACCCCTCCACTTT. Amino acid sequence: CASSPRQGAGSPLHF.

This clonotype was seen a few times. This chain uses TRBV7-2 with TRBJ2-5; 12 bases agree with TRBD2. Losses at the gene ends were 5 bases for V and 5 bases for J; bases not matched to a gene: 6. Germline loops: CDR1 SGHTA, CDR2 FQGNSA. This CDR3 has 15 residues. The CDR3 DNA is TGTGCCAGCAGCCTCCAGACTAGCGGGGGCGAGACCCAGTACTTC. Its protein product is CASSLQTSGGETQYF.

This clonotype occurred many times. A much larger clone lies one base from this, so it may be a read error. This chain uses TRBV7-3 with TRBJ2-7; 8 bases are a match to TRBD2. The length of the CDR3 is 15 residues. V trimming: 4 bases; J trimming: 7 bases; junction bases outside the gene matches: 12. Germline CDR1 is SGHTA and CDR2 is FQGTGA. Here the CDR3 DNA reads TGTGCCAGCAGCTCTGGAGGGAGCGGGGGAAATGAGCAGTACTTC. It codes for CASSSGGSGGNEQYF.

The rearrangement joins TRBV7-2 to TRBJ2-7; D is unclear. The V end lost 5 bases, the J end lost 0 bases, and 11 bases lay between the germline ends. Germline-derived CDR1 and CDR2 are SGHTA and FQGNSA. This CDR3 is 14 amino acids long. The CDR3 DNA sequence: TGTGCCAGCAGCCAGGACCAGAACTCCTACGAGCAGTACTTC. This encodes CASSQDQNSYEQYF.

Of note for this clonotype: Lacking the conserved final phenylalanine or tryptophan, this CDR3 likely reflects a read error. The limits of the CDR3 on the DNA are not certain, so only TCRdb's listed CDR3 is given. The chain joins TRBV6-2 or TRBV6-3 to TRBJ2-1; no DNA check was done on the table's D call, TRBD1. CDR1 and CDR2 from the germline V gene are MNHEY and SVGEGT. From its first to its last residue, the CDR3 has 9 amino acids. CDR3: CASSYSGRA.

This clonotype is a singleton in its sample. At one of its ends the junction is not consistent with the germline gene, which may arise from a read error. The chain carries TRBV6-1 and TRBJ2-3; the match to TRBD2 covers 12 bases. Germline values: CDR1 MNHNS, CDR2 SASEGT. The CDR3 contains 14 residues. The CDR3 loop is CASSEWASGRARFF. CDR3 bases: TGTGCCAGCAGTGAATGGGCTAGCGGGAGGGCCCGGTTCTTC.

This clonotype was observed many times. The chain carries TRBV24-1 and TRBJ2-3; no clear D. The V end lost 5 bases, the J end lost 10 bases, and 9 bases lay between the germline ends. In germline, CDR1 is KGHDR, CDR2 SFDVKD. This CDR3 is 11 amino acids long. Here the CDR3 reads CATSGGFSQYF. The CDR3, as DNA: TGTGCCACCAGTGGGGGATTTTCGCAGTATTTT.

This chain connects TRBV7-3 to TRBJ2-6; possible D gene TRBD1, 5 bases. The length of the CDR3 is 15 residues. V lost 4 bases to trimming and J lost 0 bases, with 7 bases between them. CDR1 and CDR2 from the germline V gene are SGHTA and FQGTGA. CDR3 sequence reads: CASSSGPSGANVLTF. The CDR3 DNA reads as TGTGCCAGCAGCTCAGGGCCCTCTGGGGCCAACGTCCTGACTTTC.

V is TRBV7-3 and J is TRBJ2-1, with 8 bases lining up with TRBD2. Germline CDR1 is SGHTA and CDR2 is FQGTGA. The CDR3 extends over 16 amino acids. Trimming at V came to 5 bases and at J to 6 bases, leaving 12 bases not matched to a gene. Here the CDR3 reads CASSTFRAGGLNEQFF. The CDR3 nucleotides are TGTGCCAGCAGCACATTCAGGGCGGGAGGACTCAATGAGCAGTTCTTC.

The chain uses TRBV5-1 and TRBJ2-2; D is ambiguous. The CDR3 is 14 amino acids. CDR1 is SGHRS and CDR2 is YFSETQ in the germline V gene. Between the trimmed V and J ends, which lost 3 bases and 2 bases, there was a span of 8 bases. The CDR3 DNA is TGCGCCAGCAGCTGGGGTGATAACACCGGGGAGCTGTTTTTT. This codes for CASSWGDNTGELFF.

The chain recombines TRBV7-3 with TRBJ1-1; D uncertain. The CDR3 sequence is 13 residues long. V gave up 4 bases and J gave up 3 bases, with 9 bases separating them. Germline V gene lookup returns CDR1 SGHTA and CDR2 FQGTGA. CDR3 nucleotide sequence: TGTGCCAGCAGCTCACAACAGTACACTGAAGCTTTCTTT. It is translated as CASSSQQYTEAFF.

As regards this clonotype: No conserved phenylalanine or tryptophan is present at the end of the CDR3, so a read error is the likely explanation. The genes are TRBV7-2 and TRBJ2-7, with D possibly being TRBD2 (6 bases). The J call may be wrong; the DNA end is better matched by TRBJ2-1. CDR1 is SGHTA and CDR2 is FQGNSA in the germline V gene. The CDR3 is 15 amino acids. CDR3 protein: CASSLDNGGYNEQFL. Written as DNA, the CDR3 is TGTGCCAGCAGCTTAGACAACGGAGGGTATAATGAGCAGTTCTTG.

The chain carries TRBV7-6 and TRBJ2-2; 8 nucleotides agree with TRBD2. The CDR3 is 16 residues long. Per the germline V gene, CDR1 is SGHVS and CDR2 is FNYEAQ. V shed 2 bases and J 5 bases; nucleotides not matched to a gene: 7. CDR3 in DNA: TGTGCCAGCAGCTTAAGGGCGGGAGGAACGACCGGGGAGCTGTTTTTT. This codes for CASSLRAGGTTGELFF.

This clonotype was detected a few times. The chain couples TRBV7-3 to TRBJ2-3, with 9 bases that match TRBD1. Trimming took 1 base from V and 3 from J; bases not matched to a gene: 5. Germline CDR1 reads SGHTA; CDR2 reads FQGTGA. The CDR3 is made up of 16 amino acids. The CDR3 sequence: CASSLNWGQGTDTQYF. CDR3 nucleotides: TGTGCCAGCAGCTTAAACTGGGGACAGGGAACAGATACGCAGTATTTT. Using reference TRBV7-3 and TRBJ2-3 for the parts outside the CDR3, the full variable domain is GAGVSQTPSNKVTEKGKYVELRCDPISGHTALYWYRQSLGQGPEFLIYFQGTGAADDSGLPNDRFFAVRPEGSVSTLKIQRTERGDSAVYLCASSLNWGQGTDTQYFGPGTRLTVL.

Concerning this clonotype itself: The conserved phenylalanine or tryptophan normally closing the CDR3 is absent here, so this likely arose from a read error. The limits of the CDR3 on the DNA are not certain, so only TCRdb's listed CDR3 is given. The chain couples TRBV12-3 or TRBV12-4 to TRBJ2-7; the table's D call, TRBD1, was not checked against the DNA. 15 amino acids form the CDR3, both terminal residues included. The CDR3 loop reads CASTGTGNRVYTFGS.

This chain joins TRBV7-2 and TRBJ2-5; D uncertain. V gave up 1 base and J gave up 5 bases, with 14 bases separating them. Germline CDR1 is SGHTA and CDR2 is FQGNSA. This CDR3 comprises 15 residues. In DNA, the CDR3 is TGTGCCAGCAGCTTAGACTATACGTATTCCGAGACCCAGTACTTC. Translating gives CASSLDYTYSETQYF.

This sequence joins TRBV12-3 or TRBV12-4 and TRBJ2-1; D gene ambiguous. V dropped 3 bases and J dropped 6 bases, with 9 bases sitting between them. The CDR3 consists of 13 residues. The CDR3 DNA is TGTGCCAGCAGTTTTTTGGGGTCCAATGAGCAGTTCTTC. This encodes CASSFLGSNEQFF.